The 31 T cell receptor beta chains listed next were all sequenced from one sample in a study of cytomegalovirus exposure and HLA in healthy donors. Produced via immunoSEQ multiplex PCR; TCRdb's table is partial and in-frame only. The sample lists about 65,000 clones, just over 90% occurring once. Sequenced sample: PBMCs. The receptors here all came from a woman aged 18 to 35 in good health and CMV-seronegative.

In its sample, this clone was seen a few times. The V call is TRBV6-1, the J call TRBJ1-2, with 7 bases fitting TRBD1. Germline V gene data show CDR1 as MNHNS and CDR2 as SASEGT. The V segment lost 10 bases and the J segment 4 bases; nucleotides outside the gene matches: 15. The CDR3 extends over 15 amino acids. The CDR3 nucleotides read TGTGCCATCAATGAAATGGAGGGGGCTAGCTATGGCTACACCTTC. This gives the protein CAINEMEGASYGYTF.

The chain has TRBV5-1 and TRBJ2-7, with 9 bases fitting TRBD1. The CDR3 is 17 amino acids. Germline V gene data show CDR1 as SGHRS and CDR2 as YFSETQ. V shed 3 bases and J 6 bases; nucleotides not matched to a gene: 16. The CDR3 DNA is TGCGCCAGCAGCTGGACTCCTCCGGGGGACAGGGAAGGCGAGCAGTACTTC. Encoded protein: CASSWTPPGDREGEQYF.

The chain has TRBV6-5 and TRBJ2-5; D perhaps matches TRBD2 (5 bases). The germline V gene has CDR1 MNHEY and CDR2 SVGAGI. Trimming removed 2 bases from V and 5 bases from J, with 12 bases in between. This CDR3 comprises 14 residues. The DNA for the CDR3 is TGTGCCAGCAGTTACCTTCATGAGCGGGAGACCCAGTACTTC. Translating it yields CASSYLHERETQYF.

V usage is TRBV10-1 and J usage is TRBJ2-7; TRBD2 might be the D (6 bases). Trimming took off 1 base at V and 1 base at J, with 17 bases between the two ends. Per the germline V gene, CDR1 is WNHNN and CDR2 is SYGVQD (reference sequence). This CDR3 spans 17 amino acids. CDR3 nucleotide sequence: TGCGCCAGCAGTGAGTATGTTCGCGCGGGACGTTCCTACGAGCAGTACTTC. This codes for CASSEYVRAGRSYEQYF.

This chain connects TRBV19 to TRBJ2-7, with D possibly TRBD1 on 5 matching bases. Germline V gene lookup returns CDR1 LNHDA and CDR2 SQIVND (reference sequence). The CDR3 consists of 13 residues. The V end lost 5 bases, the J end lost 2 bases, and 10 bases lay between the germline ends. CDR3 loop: CASSPQGTYEQYF. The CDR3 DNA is TGTGCCAGTAGTCCTCAGGGCACCTACGAGCAGTACTTC.

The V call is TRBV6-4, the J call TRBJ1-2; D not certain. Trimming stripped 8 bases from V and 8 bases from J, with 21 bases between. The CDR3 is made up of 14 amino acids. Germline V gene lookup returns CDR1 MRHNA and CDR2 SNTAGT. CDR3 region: CASRGIGDSEGYTF. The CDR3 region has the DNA TGTGCCAGCCGTGGGATCGGGGATTCAGAGGGCTACACCTTC.

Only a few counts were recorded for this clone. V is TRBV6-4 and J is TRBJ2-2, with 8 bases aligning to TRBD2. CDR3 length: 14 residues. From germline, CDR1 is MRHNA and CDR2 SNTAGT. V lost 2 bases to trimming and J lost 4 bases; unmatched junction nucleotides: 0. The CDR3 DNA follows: TGTGCCAGCAGTGACGGGACTAGCACCGGGGAGCTGTTTTTT. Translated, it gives CASSDGTSTGELFF.

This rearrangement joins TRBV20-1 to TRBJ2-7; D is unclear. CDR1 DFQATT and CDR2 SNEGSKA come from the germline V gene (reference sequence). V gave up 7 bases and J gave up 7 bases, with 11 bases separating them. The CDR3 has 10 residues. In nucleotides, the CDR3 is TGCAGTGAACACATCGTGGAGCAGTACTTC. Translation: CSEHIVEQYF.

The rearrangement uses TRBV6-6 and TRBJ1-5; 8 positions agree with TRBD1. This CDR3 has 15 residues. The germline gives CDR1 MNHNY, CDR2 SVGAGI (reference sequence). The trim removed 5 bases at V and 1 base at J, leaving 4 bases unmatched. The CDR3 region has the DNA TGTGCCAGCAGTGCCAGGGGGCTGAGCAATCAGCCCCAGCATTTT. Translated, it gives CASSARGLSNQPQHF.

CDR3 bases: TGTGCCAGCAGCGTAGGCCGGGGTATTGCAGATACGCAGTATTTT. Encoded protein: CASSVGRGIADTQYF. The chain employs TRBV9 and TRBJ2-3; D perhaps matches TRBD2 (5 bases). From germline, CDR1 is SGDLS and CDR2 YYNGEE. The V end lost 0 bases, the J end lost 4 bases, and 12 bases lay between the germline ends. This CDR3 has 15 residues.

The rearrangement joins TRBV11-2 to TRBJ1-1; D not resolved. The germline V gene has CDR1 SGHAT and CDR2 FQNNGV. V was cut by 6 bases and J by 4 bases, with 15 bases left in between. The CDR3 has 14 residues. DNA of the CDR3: TGTGCCAGCAGGCAGGAGGTATTACGCACTGAAGCTTTCTTT. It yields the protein CASRQEVLRTEAFF.

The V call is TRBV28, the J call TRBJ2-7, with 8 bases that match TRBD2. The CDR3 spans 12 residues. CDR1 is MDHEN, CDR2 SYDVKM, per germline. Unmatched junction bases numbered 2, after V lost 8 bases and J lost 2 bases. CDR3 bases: TGTGCCAGCGGGACTAGTACCTACGAGCAGTACTTC. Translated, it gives CASGTSTYEQYF.

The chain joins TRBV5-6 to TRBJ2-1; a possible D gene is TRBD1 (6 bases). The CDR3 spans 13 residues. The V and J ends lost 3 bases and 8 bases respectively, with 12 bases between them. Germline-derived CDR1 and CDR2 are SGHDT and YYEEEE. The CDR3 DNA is TGTGCCAGCAGCTCGGACAGCAAGGATGAGCAGTTCTTC. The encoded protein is CASSSDSKDEQFF.

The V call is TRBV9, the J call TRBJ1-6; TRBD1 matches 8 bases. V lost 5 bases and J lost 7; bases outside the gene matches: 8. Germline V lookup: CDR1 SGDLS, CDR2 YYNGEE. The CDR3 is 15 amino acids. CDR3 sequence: CASSIGTGSNSPLHF. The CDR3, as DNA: TGTGCCAGCAGTATAGGGACAGGATCCAATTCACCCCTCCACTTT.

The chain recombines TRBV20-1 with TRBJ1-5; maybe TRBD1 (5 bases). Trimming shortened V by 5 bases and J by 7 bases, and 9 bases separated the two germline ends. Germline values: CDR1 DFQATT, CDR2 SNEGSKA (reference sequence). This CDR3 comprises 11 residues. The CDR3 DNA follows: TGCAGTGCTCAGGGTGAACAGCCCCAGCATTTT. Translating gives CSAQGEQPQHF.

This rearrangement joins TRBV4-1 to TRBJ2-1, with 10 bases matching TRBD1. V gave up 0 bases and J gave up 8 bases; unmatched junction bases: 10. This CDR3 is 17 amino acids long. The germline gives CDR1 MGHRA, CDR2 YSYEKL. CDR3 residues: CASSQEMGDRGLYEQFF. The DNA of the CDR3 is TGCGCCAGCAGCCAAGAGATGGGGGACAGGGGATTGTATGAGCAGTTCTTC.

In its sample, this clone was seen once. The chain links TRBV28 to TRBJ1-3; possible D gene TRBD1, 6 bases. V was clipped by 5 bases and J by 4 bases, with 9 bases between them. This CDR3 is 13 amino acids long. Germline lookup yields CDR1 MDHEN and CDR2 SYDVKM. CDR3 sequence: CASSRRGGNTIYF. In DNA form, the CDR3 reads TGTGCCAGCAGTCGCAGGGGAGGAAACACCATATATTTT.

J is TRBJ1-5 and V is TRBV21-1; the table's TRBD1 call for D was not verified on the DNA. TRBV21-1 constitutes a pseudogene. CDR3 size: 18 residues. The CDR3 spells CASRRNTGGAGSNQPQHF. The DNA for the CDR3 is TGTGCCAGCCGCAGGAATACAGGGGGCGCAGGTAGCAATCAGCCCCAGCATTTT.

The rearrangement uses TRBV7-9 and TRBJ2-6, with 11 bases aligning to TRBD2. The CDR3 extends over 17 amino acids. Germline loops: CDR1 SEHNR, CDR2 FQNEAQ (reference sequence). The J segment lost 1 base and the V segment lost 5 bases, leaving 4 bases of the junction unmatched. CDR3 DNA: TGTGCCAGCAGCGAGGGACTAGCGGAGTCTGGGGCCAACGTCCTGACTTTC. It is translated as CASSEGLAESGANVLTF.

The DNA of the CDR3 is TGCGCCAGCAGCTTGGCGGGGACAGAGTACAATGAGCAGTTCTTC. The encoded protein is CASSLAGTEYNEQFF. The gene calls are TRBV5-1 and TRBJ2-1; 7 positions agree with TRBD1. V was clipped by 0 bases and J by 4 bases; unmatched bases: 4. From germline, CDR1 is SGHRS and CDR2 YFSETQ. The CDR3 spans 15 residues.

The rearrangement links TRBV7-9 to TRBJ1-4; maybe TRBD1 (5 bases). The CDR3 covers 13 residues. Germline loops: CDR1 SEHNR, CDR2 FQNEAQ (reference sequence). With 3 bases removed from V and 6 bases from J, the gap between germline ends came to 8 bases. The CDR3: CASSLTEDEKLFF. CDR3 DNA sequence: TGTGCCAGCAGCTTGACAGAGGATGAAAAACTGTTTTTT.

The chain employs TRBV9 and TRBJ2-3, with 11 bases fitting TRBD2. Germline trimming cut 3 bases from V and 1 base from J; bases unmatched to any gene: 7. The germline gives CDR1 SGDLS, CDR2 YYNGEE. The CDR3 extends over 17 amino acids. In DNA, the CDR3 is TGTGCCAGCAGCGCCCTCCCACTAGCGGGGGGCACAGATACGCAGTATTTT. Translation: CASSALPLAGGTDTQYF.

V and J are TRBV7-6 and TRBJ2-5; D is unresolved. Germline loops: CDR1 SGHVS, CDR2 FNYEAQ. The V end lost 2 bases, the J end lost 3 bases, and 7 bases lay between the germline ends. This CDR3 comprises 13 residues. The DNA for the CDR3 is TGTGCCAGCAGCTTATATGAGGAAGAGACCCAGTACTTC. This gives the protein CASSLYEEETQYF.

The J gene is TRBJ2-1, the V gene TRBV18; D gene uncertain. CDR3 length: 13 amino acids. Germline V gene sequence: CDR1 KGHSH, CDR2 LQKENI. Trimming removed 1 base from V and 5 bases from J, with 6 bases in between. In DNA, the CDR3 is TGTGCCAGCTCACCACTTACTGACAATGAGCAGTTCTTC. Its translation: CASSPLTDNEQFF.

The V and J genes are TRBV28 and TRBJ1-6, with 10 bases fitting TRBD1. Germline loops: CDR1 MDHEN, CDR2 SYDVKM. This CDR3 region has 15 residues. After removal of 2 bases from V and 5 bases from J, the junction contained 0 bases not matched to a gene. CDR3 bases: TGTGCCAGCAGTTTAGGGACAGGGGATAATTCACCCCTCCACTTT. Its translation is CASSLGTGDNSPLHF.

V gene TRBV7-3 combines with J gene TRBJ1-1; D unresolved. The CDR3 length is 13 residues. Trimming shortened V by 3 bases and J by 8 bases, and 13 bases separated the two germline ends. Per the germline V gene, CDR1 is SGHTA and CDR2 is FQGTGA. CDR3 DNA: TGTGCCAGCAGCTTTGACTCACACGGAGAAGCTTTCTTT. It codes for CASSFDSHGEAFF.

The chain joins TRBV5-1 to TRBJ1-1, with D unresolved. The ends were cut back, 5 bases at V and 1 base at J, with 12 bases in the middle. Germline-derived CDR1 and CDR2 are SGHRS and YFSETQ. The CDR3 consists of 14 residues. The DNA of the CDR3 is TGCGCCAGCAGGGAGGCAGTGGGGAACACTGAAGCTTTCTTT. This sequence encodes CASREAVGNTEAFF.

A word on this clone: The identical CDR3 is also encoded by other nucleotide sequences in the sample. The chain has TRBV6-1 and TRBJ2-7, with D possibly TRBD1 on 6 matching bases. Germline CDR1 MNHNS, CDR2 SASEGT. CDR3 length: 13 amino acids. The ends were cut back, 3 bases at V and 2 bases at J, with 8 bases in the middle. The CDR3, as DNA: TGTGCCAGCAGTGACAGGGGACCCTACGAGCAGTACTTC. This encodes CASSDRGPYEQYF.

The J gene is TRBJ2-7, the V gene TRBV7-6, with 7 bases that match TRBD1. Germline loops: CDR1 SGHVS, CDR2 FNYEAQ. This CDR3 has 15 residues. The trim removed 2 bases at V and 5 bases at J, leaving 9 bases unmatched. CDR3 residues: CASSLTATGTHEQYF. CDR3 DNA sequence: TGTGCCAGCAGCTTAACGGCGACAGGGACCCACGAGCAGTACTTC.

In nucleotides, the CDR3 is TGTGCCAGCAGCTTCGGGACTAGAATTCATGAGCAGTTCTTC. It codes for CASSFGTRIHEQFF. This sequence joins TRBV7-9 and TRBJ2-1; TRBD2 matches at 8 bases. Germline loops: CDR1 SEHNR, CDR2 FQNEAQ (reference sequence). The CDR3 consists of 14 residues. Trimming cost V 3 bases and J 8 bases; bases outside gene matches: 6. The full variable domain, its missing parts supplied by reference TRBV7-9 and TRBJ2-1, is DTGVSQNPRHKITKRGQNVTFRCDPISEHNRLYWYRQTLGQGPEFLTYFQNEAQLEKSRLLSDRFSAERPKGSFSTLEIQRTEQGDSAMYLCASSFGTRIHEQFFGPGTRLTVL.

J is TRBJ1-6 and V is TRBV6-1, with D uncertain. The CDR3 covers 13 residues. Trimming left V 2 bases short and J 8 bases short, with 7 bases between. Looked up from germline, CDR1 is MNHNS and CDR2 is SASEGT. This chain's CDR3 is CASSEIRHSPLHF. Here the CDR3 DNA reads TGTGCCAGCAGTGAAATTCGTCATTCACCCCTCCACTTT.